These T cell receptor beta chains were read from a single sample in a study of T cells after yellow fever vaccination. MiXCR, run by TCRdb on the 5' RACE reads, gives a single entry per CDR3 protein. The repertoire consists of around 590,000 distinct CDR3 sequences, with more than 9% occurring once and the leading ten covering about 15%. Sequencing used PBMCs, obtained on the day of the yellow fever booster vaccination. The receptors here all came from a man aged 25-40 years who received the YFV17D yellow fever vaccine. Each CDR3 is given with its conserved first and last residue. The D gene is left open where the match is weak. For some rows the clone size is stated as once, few or many, or as a class when expanded; others skip it.

- - TRBJ1-5 19 TRBV20-1 TGCAGTGCGAGGAAAACCCGGGCTGCGGTCCTTGCGGTAGATCAGCCCCAGCATTTT CSARKTRAAVLAVDQPQHF
- few TRBJ2-7 15 TRBV5-1 TGCGCCAGCAGCTTGGATGAGGGGCCCCCGGGAGAGCAGTACTTC CASSLDEGPPGEQYF
- many TRBJ2-3 18 TRBV7-6 TGTGCCAGCAGCTTAGAGGTATATGGGGGCAAAAGCACAGATACGCAGTATTTT CASSLEVYGGKSTDTQYF
- few TRBJ2-1 14 TRBV19 TGTGCCAGTATCCCCCCCAACCGCGATAATGAGCAGTTCTTC CASIPPNRDNEQFF
- - TRBJ1-2 10 TRBV21-1 TGTGCCAGCAGCAACAGGGTAGAAACCTTC CASSNRVETF
- - TRBJ2-2 13 TRBV15 TGTGCCACCAGCAGACCTTCGATCGGGGAGCTGTTTTTT CATSRPSIGELFF
TRBD2 few TRBJ2-3 18 TRBV11-1 TGTGCCAGCAGCTTGGTTATGGTTAGCGGGAGTCTTGCAGATACGCAGTATTTT CASSLVMVSGSLADTQYF
TRBD2 - TRBJ2-1 16 TRBV6-5 TGTGCCAGCAGTTACACGAGGACTAGAGGGTACAATGAGCAGTTCTTC CASSYTRTRGYNEQFF
TRBD1 - TRBJ2-1 15 TRBV20-1 TGCAGTGCGCCCGGGACAGGGAAATACTGGGATGAGCAGTTCTTC CSAPGTGKYWDEQFF
TRBD1 - TRBJ1-5 14 TRBV20-1 TGCAGTGCTAATGGACAGGTCGTCGAACAGCCCCAGCATTTT CSANGQVVEQPQHF